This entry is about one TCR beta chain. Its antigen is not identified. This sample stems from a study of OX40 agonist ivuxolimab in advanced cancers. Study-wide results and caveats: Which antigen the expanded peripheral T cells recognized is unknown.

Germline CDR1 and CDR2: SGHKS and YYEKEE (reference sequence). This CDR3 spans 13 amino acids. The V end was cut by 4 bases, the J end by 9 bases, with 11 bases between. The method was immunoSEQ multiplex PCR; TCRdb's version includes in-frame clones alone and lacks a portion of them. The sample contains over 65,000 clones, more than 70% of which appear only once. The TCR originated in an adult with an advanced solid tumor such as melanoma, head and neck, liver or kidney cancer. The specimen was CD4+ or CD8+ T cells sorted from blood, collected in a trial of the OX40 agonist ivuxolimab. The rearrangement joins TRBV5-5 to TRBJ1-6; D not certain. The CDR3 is CASSDTWGSPLHF. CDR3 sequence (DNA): TGTGCCAGCAGCGATACTTGGGGTTCACCCCTCCACTTT.